This T cell receptor (beta chain) came from a study of blood T cells in healthy people across ages. The use of a sample-barcoded 5' primer and a J-beta primer mix characterized a second PCR of about 6 to 11 cycles. A single record per CDR3 protein comes from TCRdb applying MiXCR to the 5' RACE reads. The data contain hundreds of thousands of distinct CDR3 sequences, 20% to 25% of them seen just once; the ten biggest clones take up under 25%. Regarding the study as a whole: Because donor CMV status was unknown, expanded clonotype changes were possibly confounded.

The CDR3 covers 16 residues. Germline V gene data show CDR1 as SGHRS and CDR2 as YFSETQ. Unmatched junction bases numbered 11, after V lost 2 bases and J lost 4 bases. For this clonotype: Antigen unknown.

V usage is TRBV5-1 and J usage is TRBJ1-2, with 7 bases fitting TRBD1. Sequenced material: blood. The TCR originated in a man aged 70-80 years in good health. DNA of the CDR3: TGCGCCAGCAGCTTAGATTCCGGGACAGACACCTATGGCTACACCTTC. Protein: CASSLDSGTDTYGYTF.